Here is one T cell receptor beta chain with its context. The target antigen is unknown. This entry belongs to a study of T cell repertoires and leukemia-associated antigens. This CDR3 contains 14 residues. The trim removed 7 bases at V and 6 bases at J, leaving 12 bases unmatched. Looked up from germline, CDR1 is ENHRY and CDR2 is SYGVKD. One entry per CDR3 protein, called by TCRdb with MiXCR from the 5' RACE reads. Of more than 12,000 distinct CDR3 sequences detected, 39% appear once; the ten largest clones hold approximately 9.2%. The receptor comes from a female donor in good health. The sequenced sample was CD3+ T cells sorted from blood and cultured. The rearrangement links TRBV10-3 to TRBJ2-7; 7 positions match TRBD1. The CDR3 sequence: CAIKSGTAPLEQYF. The CDR3 DNA sequence: TGTGCCATCAAATCAGGGACAGCCCCCCTCGAGCAGTACTTC.